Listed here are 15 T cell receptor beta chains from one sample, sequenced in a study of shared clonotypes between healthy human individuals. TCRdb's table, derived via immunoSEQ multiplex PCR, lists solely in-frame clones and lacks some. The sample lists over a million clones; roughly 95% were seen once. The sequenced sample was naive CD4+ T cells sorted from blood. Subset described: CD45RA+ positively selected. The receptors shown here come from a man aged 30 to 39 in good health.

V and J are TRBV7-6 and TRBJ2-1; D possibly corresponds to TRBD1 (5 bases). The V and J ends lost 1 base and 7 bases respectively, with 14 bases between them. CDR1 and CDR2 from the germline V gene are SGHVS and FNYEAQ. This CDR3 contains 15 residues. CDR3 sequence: CASSLEAGWFNEQFF. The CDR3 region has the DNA TGTGCCAGCAGCTTAGAAGCAGGGTGGTTTAATGAGCAGTTCTTC.

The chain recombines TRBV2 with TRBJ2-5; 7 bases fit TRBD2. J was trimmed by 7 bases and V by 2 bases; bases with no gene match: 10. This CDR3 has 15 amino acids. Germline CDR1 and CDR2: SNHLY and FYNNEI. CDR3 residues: CASSETGGSTGTQYF. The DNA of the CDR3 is TGTGCCAGCAGTGAAACGGGCGGGAGCACCGGGACCCAGTACTTC.

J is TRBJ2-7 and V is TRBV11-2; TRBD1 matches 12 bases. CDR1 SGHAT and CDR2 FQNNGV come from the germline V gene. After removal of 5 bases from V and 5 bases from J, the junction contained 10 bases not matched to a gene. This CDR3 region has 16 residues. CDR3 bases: TGTGCCAGCAGCCCCCAGCCGGGACAGGGGGCCAACGAGCAGTACTTC. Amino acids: CASSPQPGQGANEQYF.

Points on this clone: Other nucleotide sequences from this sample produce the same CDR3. The CDR3 DNA reads TGTGCCAGTAGTATCGGACAGGGAGGCTACACCTTC. Its translation: CASSIGQGGYTF. The J gene is TRBJ1-2, the V gene TRBV19, with TRBD1 matching over 8 bases. This CDR3 is built from 12 residues. Trimming took 3 bases from V and 8 from J; bases not matched to a gene: 2. The germline V gene encodes CDR1 LNHDA and CDR2 SQIVND (reference sequence).

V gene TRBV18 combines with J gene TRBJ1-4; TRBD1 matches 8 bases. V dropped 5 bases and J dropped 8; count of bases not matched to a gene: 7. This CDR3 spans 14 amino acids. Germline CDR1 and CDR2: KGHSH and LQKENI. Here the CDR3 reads CASSTGTGGEKLFF. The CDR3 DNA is TGTGCCAGCTCAACCGGGACAGGAGGCGAAAAACTGTTTTTT.

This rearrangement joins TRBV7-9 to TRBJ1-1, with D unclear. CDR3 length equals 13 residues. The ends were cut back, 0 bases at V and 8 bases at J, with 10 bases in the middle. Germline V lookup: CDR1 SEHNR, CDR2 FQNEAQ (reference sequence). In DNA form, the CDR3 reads TGTGCCAGCAGCTTAGCGCCGAGGCCCGAAGCTTTCTTT. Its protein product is CASSLAPRPEAFF.

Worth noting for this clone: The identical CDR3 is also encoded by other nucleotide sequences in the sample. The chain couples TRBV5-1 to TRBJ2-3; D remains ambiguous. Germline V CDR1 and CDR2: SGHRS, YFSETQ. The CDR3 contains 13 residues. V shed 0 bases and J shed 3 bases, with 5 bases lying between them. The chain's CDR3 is CASSLGGTDTQYF. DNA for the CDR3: TGCGCCAGCAGCTTGGGGGGTACAGATACGCAGTATTTT.

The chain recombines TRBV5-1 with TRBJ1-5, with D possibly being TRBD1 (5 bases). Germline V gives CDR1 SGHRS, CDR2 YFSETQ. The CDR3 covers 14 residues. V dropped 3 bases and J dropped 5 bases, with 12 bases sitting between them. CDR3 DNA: TGCGCCAGCAGCTCGGACGTGGGGGATCAGCCCCAGCATTTT. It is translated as CASSSDVGDQPQHF.

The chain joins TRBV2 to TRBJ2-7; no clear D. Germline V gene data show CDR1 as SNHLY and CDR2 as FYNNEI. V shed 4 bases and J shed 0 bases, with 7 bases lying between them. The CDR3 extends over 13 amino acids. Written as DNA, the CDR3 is TGTGCCAGCAGTGTTAAACCCTCCTACGAGCAGTACTTC. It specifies CASSVKPSYEQYF.

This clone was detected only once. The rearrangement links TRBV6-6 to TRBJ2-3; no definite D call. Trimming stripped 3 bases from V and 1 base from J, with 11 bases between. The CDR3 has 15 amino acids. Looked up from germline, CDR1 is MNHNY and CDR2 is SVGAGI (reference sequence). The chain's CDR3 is CASSYVRPGTDTQYF. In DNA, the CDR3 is TGTGCCAGCAGTTATGTCCGTCCGGGCACAGATACGCAGTATTTT.

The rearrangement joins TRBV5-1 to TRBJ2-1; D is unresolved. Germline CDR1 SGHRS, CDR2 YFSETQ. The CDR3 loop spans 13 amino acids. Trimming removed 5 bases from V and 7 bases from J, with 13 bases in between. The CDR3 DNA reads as TGCGCCAGCAGGGATGGTCAGATAAATGAGCAGTTCTTC. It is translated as CASRDGQINEQFF.

CDR3 nucleotide sequence: TGCGCCAGCAGCTTGATTGACCCTAAAGAGACCCAGTACTTC. Translating it yields CASSLIDPKETQYF. The chain carries TRBV5-1 and TRBJ2-5; D unclear. This CDR3 contains 14 residues. Germline values: CDR1 SGHRS, CDR2 YFSETQ. Trimming took 1 base from V and 3 from J, leaving 10 bases between them.

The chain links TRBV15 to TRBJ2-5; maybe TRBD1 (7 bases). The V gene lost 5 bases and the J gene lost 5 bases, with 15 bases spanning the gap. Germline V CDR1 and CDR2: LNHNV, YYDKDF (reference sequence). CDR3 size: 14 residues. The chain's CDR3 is CATSARQGGETQYF. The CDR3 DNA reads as TGTGCCACCAGCGCAAGACAGGGAGGTGAGACCCAGTACTTC.

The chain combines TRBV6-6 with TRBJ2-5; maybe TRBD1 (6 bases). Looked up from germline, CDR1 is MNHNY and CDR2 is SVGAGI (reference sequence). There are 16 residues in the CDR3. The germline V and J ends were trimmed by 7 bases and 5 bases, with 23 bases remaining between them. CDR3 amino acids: CASTHTRQGYGETQYF. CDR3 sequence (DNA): TGTGCCAGCACCCATACTAGGCAGGGGTACGGGGAGACCCAGTACTTC.

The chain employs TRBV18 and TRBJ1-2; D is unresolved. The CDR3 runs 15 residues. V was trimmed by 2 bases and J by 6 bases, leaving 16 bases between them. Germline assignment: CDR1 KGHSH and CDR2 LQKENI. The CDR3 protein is CASSPKWGLDDGYTF. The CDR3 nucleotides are TGTGCCAGCTCACCAAAATGGGGTTTGGACGATGGCTACACCTTC.